This TCR beta chain was identified during a study of cytomegalovirus exposure and HLA in healthy donors. The length of the CDR3 is 13 residues. With 5 bases removed from V and 0 bases from J, the gap between germline ends came to 8 bases. The germline V gene has CDR1 MNHEY and CDR2 SMNVEV (reference sequence). About this clone: The antigen is not known.

Study results and limitations: Among the CMV-associated chains, three were confirmed in vitro as specific for CMV antigens. Rarity characterized most TCR sequences, yet some public TCRs appeared in many donors. Later, an analysis found that TCR clusters from the first cohort tended to co-occur in the 110 or so validation repertoires.

Some clones are missing from TCRdb's copy, which holds only in-frame ones; the method was immunoSEQ multiplex PCR. The sample has under 200,000 clones, roughly 89% seen once. The chain joins TRBV27 to TRBJ2-7; D gene uncertain. This TCR derives from a man in his late teens or twenties in good health and CMV-seropositive. The sample was PBMCs. CDR3 DNA: TGTGCCAGCAGTCTCCCGTACTCCTACGAGCAGTACTTC. This gives the protein CASSLPYSYEQYF.